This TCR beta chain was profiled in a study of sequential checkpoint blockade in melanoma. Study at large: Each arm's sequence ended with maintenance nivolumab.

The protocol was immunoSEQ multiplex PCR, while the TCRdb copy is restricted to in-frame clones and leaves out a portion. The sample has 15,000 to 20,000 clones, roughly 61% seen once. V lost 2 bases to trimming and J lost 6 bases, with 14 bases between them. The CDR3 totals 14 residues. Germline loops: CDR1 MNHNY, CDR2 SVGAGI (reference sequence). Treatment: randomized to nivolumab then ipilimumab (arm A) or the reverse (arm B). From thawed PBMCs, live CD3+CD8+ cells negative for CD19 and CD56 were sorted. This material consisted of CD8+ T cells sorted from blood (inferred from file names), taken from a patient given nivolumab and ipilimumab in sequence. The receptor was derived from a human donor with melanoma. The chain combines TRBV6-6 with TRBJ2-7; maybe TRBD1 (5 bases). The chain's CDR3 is CASSYVAGWGEQYF. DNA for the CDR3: TGTGCCAGCAGTTACGTGGCAGGGTGGGGCGAGCAGTACTTC.